These T cell receptor beta chains were read from a single sample in a study of T-cell memory formation after mild COVID-19. TCRdb processed the 5' RACE reads anew with MiXCR; each CDR3 protein has one entry. Of around 260,000 distinct CDR3 sequences listed, 15% to 20% are singletons. Material: PBMCs or a T cell subset sorted from them (not recorded which). The receptors originated from a young man who had mild COVID-19 (a few samples of this study predate the infection). Cell type and time point are not known. The CDR3 runs from the conserved cysteine through the conserved F or W. A D gene is named only where the DNA matches it firmly. Expanded clones are given a class, and other clones once, few, many or no size at all.

V,size,D,J,CDR3,DNA
TRBV20-1,few,.,TRBJ1-5,CSARGDSNQPQHF,TGCAGTGCTAGGGGGGATAGCAATCAGCCCCAGCATTTT
TRBV9,.,TRBD2,TRBJ2-2,CASSSTSGGEHTGELFF,TGTGCCAGCAGCTCAACTAGCGGGGGGGAACACACCGGGGAATTGTTTTTT
TRBV6-5,.,TRBD1,TRBJ1-1,CASSYPQGDRVRTEAFF,TGTGCCAGCAGTTACCCGCAGGGGGACAGGGTGAGAACTGAAGCTTTCTTT
TRBV6-2/TRBV6-3,few,.,TRBJ1-1,CASSYSEGTANTEAFF,TGTGCCAGCAGTTATTCCGAGGGGACGGCGAACACTGAAGCTTTCTTT
TRBV20-1,few,.,TRBJ2-1,CSHPGNGYNEQFF,TGCAGCCACCCGGGGAACGGATACAATGAGCAGTTCTTC
TRBV6-2/TRBV6-3,.,TRBD1,TRBJ2-5,CASSYSRDRGHVETQYF,TGTGCCAGCAGTTACTCGAGAGACAGGGGGCATGTAGAGACCCAGTACTTC
TRBV12-3/TRBV12-4,many,.,TRBJ2-5,CASSLLGQETQYF,TGTGCCAGCAGTTTGCTAGGGCAAGAGACCCAGTACTTC
TRBV28,.,TRBD1,TRBJ1-1,CASRQGGTEAFF,TGTGCCAGCAGGCAGGGGGGGACTGAAGCTTTCTTT
TRBV6-2/TRBV6-3,.,.,TRBJ1-6,CASSYAGSPLHF,TGTGCCAGCAGTTACGCCGGATCACCCCTCCACTTT
TRBV29-1,.,.,TRBJ1-2,CSATSGSSETF,TGCAGCGCTACCTCGGGATCCTCTGAGACCTTC
TRBV7-9,few,.,TRBJ1-3,CASSPEQWDSGNTIYF,TGTGCCAGCAGCCCAGAACAGTGGGACTCTGGAAACACCATATATTTT
TRBV6-5,.,.,TRBJ2-6,CASSWEDGSSGANVLTF,TGTGCCAGCAGCTGGGAGGACGGGAGCTCTGGGGCCAACGTCCTGACTTTC
TRBV19,few,.,TRBJ2-1,CASSTTPTDEQFF,TGTGCCAGTAGCACGACCCCGACGGATGAGCAGTTCTTC